The 15 T cell receptor beta chains below were found in one sample sequenced in a study of control samples from healthy donors and cancer patients. Assay used: immunoSEQ multiplex PCR; TCRdb lists only in-frame clones, some missing. There are 200,000 to 250,000 clones in the sample; around 94% occur only once, and roughly 1.6% lies in the top ten. Sequences were obtained from blood. All receptors derive from a man aged 45-60 years in good health.

This rearrangement joins TRBV15 to TRBJ1-6; maybe TRBD1 (5 bases). The CDR3 covers 18 residues. CDR1 is LNHNV and CDR2 is YYDKDF in the germline V gene (reference sequence). Trimming took 0 bases from V and 0 from J, leaving 12 bases between them. CDR3 DNA: TGTGCCACCAGCAGAGATTTGGGGGGAAGCTCCTATAATTCACCCCTCCACTTT. It specifies CATSRDLGGSSYNSPLHF.

The chain recombines TRBV19 with TRBJ2-2; TRBD2 is a possible D gene (5 bases). This CDR3 is built from 16 residues. V lost 2 bases and J lost 1, with 11 bases in between. CDR1 and CDR2 (germline): LNHDA, SQIVND (reference sequence). The chain's CDR3 is CASSITPSGNTGELFF. CDR3 nucleotide sequence: TGTGCCAGTAGTATAACCCCCAGCGGGAACACCGGGGAGCTGTTTTTT.

The chain is built from TRBV5-1 and TRBJ2-7; D unclear. The CDR3 consists of 13 residues. Trimming left V 0 bases short and J 2 bases short, with 6 bases between. Germline-derived CDR1 and CDR2 are SGHRS and YFSETQ. The CDR3: CASSLGRAYEQYF. The CDR3 nucleotides read TGCGCCAGCAGCTTGGGCCGGGCCTACGAGCAGTACTTC.

This chain links TRBV24-1 with TRBJ2-7; D tentatively fits TRBD1 or TRBD2 (5 bases each). This CDR3 has 18 amino acids. Germline V gives CDR1 KGHDR, CDR2 SFDVKD. The V and J ends lost 9 bases and 1 base respectively, with 27 bases between them. CDR3 DNA sequence: TGTGCCACCCGCACCCAAAGGGGAGACATTCAAGTATCCTACGAGCAGTACTTC. Amino acids: CATRTQRGDIQVSYEQYF.

V usage is TRBV3-1 (or the pseudogene TRBV3-2) and J usage is TRBJ2-5; no reliable D call. Looked up from germline, CDR1 is LGHDT and CDR2 is YNNKEL (reference sequence). Trimming left V 2 bases short and J 4 bases short, with 5 bases between. This CDR3 has 12 amino acids. The CDR3 sequence: CASSQRRETQYF. For the CDR3, the DNA is TGTGCCAGCAGCCAAAGGCGAGAGACCCAGTACTTC.

For the CDR3, the DNA is TGTGCCAGCAGCGTAGGGATACAGGGGGCCCACGAGCAGTACTTC. It translates to CASSVGIQGAHEQYF. The chain links TRBV9 to TRBJ2-7; 9 bases agree with TRBD1. The CDR3 length is 15 residues. The junction had 6 bases not matched to a gene; V was cut back by 0 bases and J by 5 bases. In germline, CDR1 is SGDLS, CDR2 YYNGEE. The whole variable domain, filled in from reference TRBV9 and TRBJ2-7, reads DSGVTQTPKHLITATGQRVTLRCSPRSGDLSVYWYQQSLDQGLQFLIQYYNGEERAKGNILERFSAQQFPDLHSELNLSSLELGDSALYFCASSVGIQGAHEQYFGPGTRLTVT.

The table lists this clone with a count of one. This chain links TRBV24-1 with TRBJ2-5; TRBD2 matches at 11 bases. The V segment lost 0 bases and the J segment 5 bases; nucleotides outside the gene matches: 10. Looked up from germline, CDR1 is KGHDR and CDR2 is SFDVKD. The CDR3 totals 18 residues. In DNA form, the CDR3 reads TGTGCCACCAGTGATTTGGAAACCCCGGGACTAGCGGAGGAGACCCAGTACTTC. Encoded protein: CATSDLETPGLAEETQYF.

The chain couples TRBV5-1 to TRBJ1-3; D is unclear. This CDR3 has 14 amino acids. With 2 bases removed from V and 0 bases from J, the gap between germline ends came to 6 bases. CDR1 is SGHRS, CDR2 YFSETQ, per germline. CDR3 nucleotide sequence: TGCGCCAGCAGCTTCGGAGGCTCTGGAAACACCATATATTTT. Protein: CASSFGGSGNTIYF.

This rearrangement joins TRBV10-3 to TRBJ1-3, with unresolved D. The ends were cut back, 8 bases at V and 0 bases at J, with 8 bases in the middle. The CDR3 spans 13 residues. The V gene's germline CDR1 is ENHRY and CDR2 SYGVKD. DNA for the CDR3: TGTGCCATCGGAAAGGTCTCTGGAAACACCATATATTTT. This sequence encodes CAIGKVSGNTIYF.

The V and J genes are TRBV6-1 and TRBJ2-7; D is unclear. V was shortened by 2 bases and J by 4 bases, with 15 bases between the two germline ends. There are 15 residues in the CDR3. The germline V gene encodes CDR1 MNHNS and CDR2 SASEGT. CDR3 sequence: CASSEILDILYEQYV. The CDR3 nucleotides read TGTGCCAGCAGTGAAATCTTAGACATCTTGTACGAGCAGTACGTC.

This clone was found once. The chain's CDR3 is CASNRLGRGEKETQYF. In DNA, the CDR3 is TGTGCCAGCAACCGCCTCGGGCGGGGCGAGAAAGAGACCCAGTACTTC. V is TRBV27 and J is TRBJ2-5; a possible D gene is TRBD2 (6 bases). The germline V gene encodes CDR1 MNHEY and CDR2 SMNVEV (reference sequence). Trimming shortened V by 7 bases and J by 3 bases, and 21 bases separated the two germline ends. The CDR3 is made up of 16 amino acids.

This rearrangement joins TRBV19 to TRBJ2-6; D is ambiguous. Germline lookup yields CDR1 LNHDA and CDR2 SQIVND (reference sequence). The V end was cut by 8 bases, the J end by 2 bases, with 7 bases between. The CDR3 runs 13 residues. The DNA of the CDR3 is TGTGCCAGTGGCGACACTGGGGCCAACGTCCTGACTTTC. Residues: CASGDTGANVLTF.

The CDR3 DNA reads TGTGCCAGCAGCCCTTTAGAGTCTGGAAACACCATATATTTT. It yields the protein CASSPLESGNTIYF. V and J are TRBV27 and TRBJ1-3; D is undetermined. CDR1 MNHEY and CDR2 SMNVEV come from the germline V gene (reference sequence). Trimming cost V 6 bases and J 1 base, with 10 bases left between them. The CDR3 is 14 residues long.

The chain has TRBV7-2 and TRBJ2-7; 7 nucleotides align to TRBD1. V dropped 5 bases and J dropped 3; count of bases not matched to a gene: 7. CDR1 SGHTA and CDR2 FQGNSA come from the germline V gene. The CDR3 is 14 residues long. Here the CDR3 DNA reads TGTGCCAGCAGCCCATCTAACAGGGGCTACGAGCAGTACTTC. Translation gives CASSPSNRGYEQYF.

V gene TRBV15 combines with J gene TRBJ1-4; D is uncertain. The CDR3 extends over 13 amino acids. The germline CDR1 and CDR2 sequences are LNHNV and YYDKDF (reference sequence). Trimming left V 4 bases short and J 11 bases short, with 14 bases between. The CDR3 loop is CATSKGGVSKLFF. The CDR3 nucleotides read TGTGCCACCAGCAAAGGCGGGGTTTCGAAACTGTTTTTT.